This T cell receptor (beta chain) comes out of a study of OX40 agonist ivuxolimab in advanced cancers. CDR3 length: 14 residues. Trimming pared 6 bases from V and 0 bases from J, leaving 9 bases between. CDR1 is MNHNS, CDR2 SASEGT, per germline. Repertoires were generated with immunoSEQ multiplex PCR, while TCRdb's copy carries only in-frame clones and drops some. The data hold 45,000 to 55,000 clones, with 80% to 90% observed a single time. This chain uses TRBV6-1 with TRBJ2-1; a weak D match, TRBD2 (5 bases). The sequenced sample was CD4+ or CD8+ T cells sorted from blood, obtained in a trial of the OX40 agonist ivuxolimab. This sequence originates from an adult with an advanced solid tumor such as melanoma, head and neck, liver or kidney cancer. CDR3 in amino acids: CASRKEASYNEQFF. The DNA for the CDR3 is TGTGCCAGCAGAAAGGAGGCCTCCTACAATGAGCAGTTCTTC.